This TCR beta chain was captured by sequencing in a study of shared clonotypes between healthy human individuals. On the study more broadly: A donor's plate count was three for CD4 naive and three for CD4 memory; CD8 naive had two and CD8 memory one.

Whole-study findings and limits: It was observed that roughly 4.8% of naive CD4 clonotypes were shared across four donors.

Assay: immunoSEQ multiplex PCR; the TCRdb copy retains only in-frame clones and omits some. The sample contains roughly 2.4 million clones, approximately 95% of which appear only once. Concerning this clone: Its antigen is unidentified.

Splitting of CD4+ cells produced CD45RA+ naive and CD45RA-negative memory subsets. Trimming stripped 0 bases from V and 2 bases from J, with 18 bases between. The germline V gene has CDR1 SGDLS and CDR2 YYNGEE. There are 18 residues in the CDR3. Sequencing was performed on naive CD4+ T cells sorted from blood. Subset given: CD45RA+ positively selected. V usage is TRBV9 and J usage is TRBJ1-3; D uncertain. The source is a young man in good health. This CDR3 reads CASSVGTAKSNPGNTIYF. The CDR3 bases are TGTGCCAGCAGCGTAGGCACAGCCAAAAGTAATCCTGGAAACACCATATATTTT.